This T cell receptor (beta chain) originates from a study of lymphopenia after photon versus proton radiotherapy (dated by TCRdb to between 2019 and 2020). For the wider study: Photon and proton radiation therapy were compared by the study for their immunological effects in patients with gastrointestinal tumors who developed high-grade lymphopenia. The roughly 21 patients in the cohort had gastrointestinal tumors, were treated with either photon or proton therapy, and subsequently developed lymphopenia. The goal of the study was to characterize the differences between the two radiation modalities in how they affect the immune system.

The investigation overall reported the following: After the lymphocyte count nadir, repertoires from photon-treated patients showed oligoclonal expansion, particularly of CD8+ Temra cells, and this expansion drove the decline in diversity. The authors looked at the survival association only in patients who died, and they framed better survival with proton therapy as a possibility rather than a demonstrated result. Across the cohort, a larger post-nadir drop in TCR diversity was inversely correlated with overall survival time among patients who died. During treatment, patients who received photon therapy lost naive T cells and TCR diversity and gained effector/memory populations, whereas patients who received proton therapy remained relatively stable.

Preparation of the library involved the immunoSEQ multiplex PCR assay. T cell repertoires were profiled with deep sequencing of rearranged TCR beta loci together with multiparametric flow cytometry. Drawn from immuneACCESS, this table holds only the in-frame rearrangements with V and J called that TCRdb kept. Clones are partly lost; checked studies trace under half to an unresolved V gene and leave the rest unexplained. The sample includes about 58,000 clones, with around 85% observed a single time. Roughly 2.1% of the sample belongs to the ten largest clones. As to this clone: Its specific antigen is unknown. Base qualities are missing; no much larger clone stands one base away.

Relative to germline, V is missing 5 bases and J is missing 7 bases, with 13 bases of the junction outside any gene match. The CDR3, cysteine through phenylalanine, is 15 amino acids long. The CDR3 DNA has 45 bases and is translated from base 1. Via the germline V gene (reference sequence), CDR1 is WNHNN and CDR2 SYGVQD. The source of this sequence is a man between 60 and 70 years old with pancreatic cancer. Sequenced here: peripheral blood, sampled from a patient treated with proton-based radiotherapy. The chain links TRBV10-1 with TRBJ1-2; 7 bases in between match TRBD1. The nucleotides are TGCGCCAGCAGTCCTGGAAATACAGGGGCCTCTGGCTACACCTTC. Its protein reads: CASSPGNTGASGYTF.